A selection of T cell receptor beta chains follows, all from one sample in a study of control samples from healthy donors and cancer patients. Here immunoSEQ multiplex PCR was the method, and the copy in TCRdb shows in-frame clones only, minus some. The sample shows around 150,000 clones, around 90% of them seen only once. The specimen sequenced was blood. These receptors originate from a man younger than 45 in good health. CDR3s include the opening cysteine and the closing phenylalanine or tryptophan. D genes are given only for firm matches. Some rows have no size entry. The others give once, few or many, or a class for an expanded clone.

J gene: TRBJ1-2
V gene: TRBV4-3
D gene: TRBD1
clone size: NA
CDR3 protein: CASSCGRDRGLGNYGYTF
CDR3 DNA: TGCGCCAGCAGCTGTGGGAGGGACAGGGGGTTGGGTAACTATGGCTACACCTTC

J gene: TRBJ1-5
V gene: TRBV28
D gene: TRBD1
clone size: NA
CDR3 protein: CASSSTGGAGQPQHF
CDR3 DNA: TGTGCCAGCAGTTCGACAGGGGGCGCAGGGCAGCCCCAGCATTTT

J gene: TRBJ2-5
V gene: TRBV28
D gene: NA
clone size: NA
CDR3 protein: CASSPGGQNEETQYF
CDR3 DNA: TGTGCCAGCAGTCCCGGCGGGCAGAATGAGGAGACCCAGTACTTC

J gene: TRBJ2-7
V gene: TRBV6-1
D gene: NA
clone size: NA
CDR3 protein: CASSEMDSHTQQYF
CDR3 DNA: TGTGCCAGCAGTGAAATGGACTCCCATACACAGCAGTACTTC

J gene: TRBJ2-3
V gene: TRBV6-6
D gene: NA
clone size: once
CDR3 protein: CASSLERLSTDTQYF
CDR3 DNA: TGTGCCAGCAGTTTGGAGCGCCTTTCCACAGATACGCAGTATTTT

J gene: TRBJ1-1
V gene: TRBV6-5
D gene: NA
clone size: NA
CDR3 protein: CASSTVSSPEAFF
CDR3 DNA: TGTGCCAGCAGTACTGTAAGCTCCCCAGAAGCTTTCTTT

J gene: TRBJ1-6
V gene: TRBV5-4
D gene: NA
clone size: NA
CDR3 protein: CASSEDGDATYNSPLHF
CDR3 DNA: TGTGCCAGCAGCGAGGACGGGGACGCAACCTATAATTCACCCCTCCACTTT

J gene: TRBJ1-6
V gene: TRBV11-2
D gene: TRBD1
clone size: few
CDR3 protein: CASNPGTGSYNSPLHF
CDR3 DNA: TGTGCCAGCAACCCAGGGACAGGCTCCTATAATTCACCCCTCCACTTT

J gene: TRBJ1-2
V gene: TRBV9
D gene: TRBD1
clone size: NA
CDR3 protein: CASSVGSGQGAAF
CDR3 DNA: TGTGCCAGCAGCGTAGGTTCGGGACAGGGGGCCGCCTTC

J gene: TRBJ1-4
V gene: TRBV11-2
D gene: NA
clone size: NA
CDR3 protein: CASSLESIRGEKLFF
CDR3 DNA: TGTGCCAGCAGCTTAGAATCCATCAGGGGTGAAAAACTGTTTTTT

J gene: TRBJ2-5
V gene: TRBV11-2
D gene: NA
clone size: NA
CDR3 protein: CASSALRGETQYF
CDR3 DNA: TGTGCCAGCAGTGCCCTCCGGGGGGAGACCCAGTACTTC

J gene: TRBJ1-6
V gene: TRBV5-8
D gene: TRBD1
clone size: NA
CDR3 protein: CASSLVAGTGQSTLHF
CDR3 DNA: TGTGCCAGCAGCTTGGTGGCTGGGACAGGGCAATCGACCCTCCACTTT

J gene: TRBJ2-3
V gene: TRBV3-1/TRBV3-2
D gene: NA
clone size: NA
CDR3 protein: CASSLRTGRTTDTQYF
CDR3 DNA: TGTGCCAGCAGTTTGAGGACGGGGAGAACCACAGATACGCAGTATTTT

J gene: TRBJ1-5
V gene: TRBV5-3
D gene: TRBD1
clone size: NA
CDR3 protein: CARSIPGQGCQPQHF
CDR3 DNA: TGTGCCAGAAGCATTCCGGGACAGGGGTGTCAGCCCCAGCATTTT

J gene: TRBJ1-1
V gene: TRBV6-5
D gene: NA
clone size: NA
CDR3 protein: CASGGHLNTEAFF
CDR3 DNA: TGTGCCAGCGGGGGACACCTGAACACTGAAGCTTTCTTT

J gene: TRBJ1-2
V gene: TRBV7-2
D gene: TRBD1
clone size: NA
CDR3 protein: CASSSWTGAENGYTF
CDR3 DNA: TGTGCCAGCAGCTCATGGACAGGAGCGGAAAATGGCTACACCTTC

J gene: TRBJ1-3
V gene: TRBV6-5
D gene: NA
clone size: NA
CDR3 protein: CASSYSRPSSGNTIYF
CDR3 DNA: TGTGCCAGCAGTTACTCCCGGCCGAGCTCTGGAAACACCATATATTTT

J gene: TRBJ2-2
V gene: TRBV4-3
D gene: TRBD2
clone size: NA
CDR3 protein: CASSQDRAGDTGELFF
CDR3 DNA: TGCGCCAGCAGCCAAGATCGGGCGGGGGACACCGGGGAGCTGTTTTTT

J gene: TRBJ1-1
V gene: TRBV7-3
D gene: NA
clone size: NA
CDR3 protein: CASSLIGRNTEAFF
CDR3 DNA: TGTGCCAGCAGCTTAATTGGTAGGAACACTGAAGCTTTCTTT

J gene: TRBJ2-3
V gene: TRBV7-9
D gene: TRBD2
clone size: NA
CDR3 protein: CASSERGATDTQYF
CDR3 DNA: TGTGCCAGCAGCGAGCGGGGAGCCACAGATACGCAGTATTTT

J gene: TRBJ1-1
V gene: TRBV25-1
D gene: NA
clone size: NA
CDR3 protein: CASSVGLTEAFF
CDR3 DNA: TGTGCCAGCAGTGTTGGCCTCACTGAAGCTTTCTTT

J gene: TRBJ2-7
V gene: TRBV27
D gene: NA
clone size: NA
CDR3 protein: CASSLKGFSYEQYF
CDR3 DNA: TGTGCCAGCAGTTTAAAAGGTTTTTCCTACGAGCAGTACTTC

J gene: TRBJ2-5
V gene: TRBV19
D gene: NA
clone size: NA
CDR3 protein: CASSGSETQYF
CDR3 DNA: TGTGCCAGTAGTGGCTCAGAGACCCAGTACTTC

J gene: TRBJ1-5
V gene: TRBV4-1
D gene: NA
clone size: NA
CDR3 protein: CASSQDSSASRRQPQHF
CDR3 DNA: TGCGCCAGCAGCCAAGATAGTTCGGCGTCAAGAAGGCAGCCCCAGCATTTT

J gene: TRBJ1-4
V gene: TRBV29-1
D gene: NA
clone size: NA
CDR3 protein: CSVEGEEREKLFF
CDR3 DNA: TGCAGCGTTGAGGGAGAGGAGAGGGAAAAACTGTTTTTT

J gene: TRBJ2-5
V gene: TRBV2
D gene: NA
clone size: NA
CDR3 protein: CASMTGKETQYF
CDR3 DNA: TGTGCCAGCATGACGGGAAAAGAGACCCAGTACTTC

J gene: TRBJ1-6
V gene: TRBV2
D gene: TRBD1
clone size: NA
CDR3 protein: CASRDRVLNSPLHF
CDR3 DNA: TGTGCCAGCAGAGACAGGGTCCTTAATTCACCCCTCCACTTT

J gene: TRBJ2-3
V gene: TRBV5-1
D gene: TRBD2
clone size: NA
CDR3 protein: CASSELAGDTDTQYF
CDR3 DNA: TGCGCCAGCAGTGAGCTAGCGGGGGACACAGATACGCAGTATTTT

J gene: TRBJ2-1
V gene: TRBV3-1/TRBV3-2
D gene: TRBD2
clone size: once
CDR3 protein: CASSLRLAGGDWQFF
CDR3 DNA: TGTGCCAGCAGCCTCAGACTAGCGGGAGGCGATTGGCAGTTCTTC

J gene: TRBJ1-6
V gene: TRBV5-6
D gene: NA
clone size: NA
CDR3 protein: CASSLVPNNSPLHF
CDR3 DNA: TGTGCCAGCAGCTTAGTACCTAATAATTCACCCCTCCACTTT

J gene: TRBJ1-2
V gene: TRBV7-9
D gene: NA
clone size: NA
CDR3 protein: CASSFVRDFDGYTF
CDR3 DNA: TGTGCCAGCAGCTTCGTGAGGGATTTCGATGGCTACACCTTC

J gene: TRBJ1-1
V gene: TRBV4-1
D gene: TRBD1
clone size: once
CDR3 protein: CASASGTEREAFF
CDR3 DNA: TGCGCCAGCGCTTCCGGGACAGAGAGGGAAGCTTTCTTT

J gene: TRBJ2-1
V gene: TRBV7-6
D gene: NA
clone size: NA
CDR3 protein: CASSQQADSYNEQFF
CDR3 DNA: TGTGCCAGCAGCCAACAAGCGGACTCTTACAATGAGCAGTTCTTC

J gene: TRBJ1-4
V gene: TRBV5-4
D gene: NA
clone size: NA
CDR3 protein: CASSLGAREEKLFF
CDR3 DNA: TGTGCCAGCAGCTTGGGGGCCAGGGAGGAAAAACTGTTTTTT

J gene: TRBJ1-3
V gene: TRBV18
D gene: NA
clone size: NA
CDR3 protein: CASSPRDNSGNTIYF
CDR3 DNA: TGTGCCAGCTCACCCCGAGACAACTCTGGAAACACCATATATTTT

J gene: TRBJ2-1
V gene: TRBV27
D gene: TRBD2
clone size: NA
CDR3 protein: CASSFLAGVLAEQFF
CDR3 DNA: TGTGCCAGCAGTTTTCTAGCGGGAGTTCTGGCTGAGCAGTTCTTC

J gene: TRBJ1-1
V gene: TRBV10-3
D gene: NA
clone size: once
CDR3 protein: CAISESMNTEAFF
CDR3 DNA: TGTGCCATCAGTGAGTCTATGAACACTGAAGCTTTCTTT

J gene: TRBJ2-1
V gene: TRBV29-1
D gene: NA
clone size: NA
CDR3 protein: CSALQVDWPYNEQFF
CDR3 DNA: TGCAGCGCCCTTCAGGTAGATTGGCCCTACAATGAGCAGTTCTTC

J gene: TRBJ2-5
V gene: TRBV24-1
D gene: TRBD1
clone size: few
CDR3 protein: CATGGKGAEETQYF
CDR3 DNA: TGTGCCACCGGGGGTAAGGGGGCGGAAGAGACCCAGTACTTC